This entry describes one TCR beta chain. This clonotype was observed a handful of times. Its binding antigen is unknown. No much larger clone exists at a distance of one base, and base qualities are not known. This sample is drawn from a study of regulatory T cells in long-lasting Graves disease (dated by TCRdb to the early 2020s). Study-wide context: Patients with newly diagnosed Graves' disease had been on antithyroid drugs for under 3 months. Persistent Graves' disease patients were compared with newly diagnosed Graves' disease patients by peripheral blood TCR sequencing and RNA sequencing. The study was conducted in China and was registered as a clinical trial. A total of roughly 35 samples were covered by TCR sequencing, comprising 13 persistent and 20 or so newly diagnosed Graves' disease patients. The full study reports these points: The small sample size was acknowledged by the authors as a limitation that may reduce accuracy. Patients with persistent disease shared more public clonotypes (about 3,000) than newly diagnosed patients did (about 1,000). Because the primary lesion, thyroid tissue, could not be accessed, the study looked at peripheral blood alone. Sequencing and analysis were restricted to the TCR beta chain. Lower TCR Shannon entropy and fewer highly expanded clones were observed in persistent Graves' disease patients than in newly diagnosed patients, which suggested clonal expansion. Persistent disease showed preferential use of TRBV28, TRBJ1-2 and TRBJ2-5, whereas newly diagnosed disease favored TRBV20-1 and TRBJ2-1.

Reading the label with the study, this specimen's time point is: newly diagnosed GD, antithyroid drugs for less than 3 months. For both TCR sequencing and RNA sequencing, RNA was extracted from PBMCs in TRIzol. Graves' disease was diagnosed according to American Thyroid Association guidelines. Recruitment of patients was carried out at an endocrinology department in Xi'an, China. From each patient, approximately 10 milliliters of peripheral blood was collected into an EDTA anticoagulant tube. Ficoll Paque Plus density gradient separation was used to isolate PBMCs, and no further T cell sorting was done. An Agilent 2100 Bioanalyzer and agarose gel were used to check RNA quality, and a NanoDrop 2000 was used to measure RNA concentration. The method was multiplex PCR. Sequencer: Illumina HiSeq 4000. To build TCR beta libraries, CDR3 regions were amplified by Arm-PCR using iRepertoire HTBI primers. Before sequencing, the PCR products went through gel purification. As for how the authors treated the data: Gene usage analysis of CDR3 amino acid clonotypes relied on the roughly 60 TRBV and 14 TRBJ segments identified across samples. COPE and FqMerger were used to merge the filtered high-quality paired reads into contigs. Contigs were aligned with BLAST to IMGT TRBV, TRBD and TRBJ reference genes, and CDR3 was defined per IMGT. Any clonotype with a frequency above 0.1% was counted as a highly expanded clone. Shannon entropy was used to measure repertoire diversity, and the Gini coefficient was used to measure V-J evenness. A clonotype found in more than one individual was treated as public. Using fastp at Q25 and MiXCR, TCRdb reprocessed the public reads and kept productive beta chains. All rows with the same CDR3 protein become a single entry with the most common DNA and genes. It is TCRdb's table, rather than the study itself, that gives the V and J calls and clone size. The sample table records 200,000 to 300,000 distinct CDR3 sequences; roughly 21% of these occur just once. Roughly 13% of the sample lies in the top ten.

The CDR3 starts with the cysteine, ends with the phenylalanine, and has 13 residues. Left in the record is the CDR3 DNA by itself, 39 bases read in frame from the first base. The germline V gene (reference sequence) gives CDR1 as LNHDA and CDR2 as SQIVND. Trimming at the junction amounts to 3 bases on V and 6 bases on J, and the germline ends lie 9 bases apart. The sample was peripheral blood mononuclear cells (PBMCs), taken at new diagnosis, from a patient treated with antithyroid drugs. The V and J genes are TRBV19 and TRBJ2-1, and possibly TRBD1, on 6 matching bases. The receptor comes from a female donor with Graves disease. Here is the DNA: TGTGCCAGTAGTATGGTCAGGGGCAATGAGCAGTTCTTC. This encodes CASSMVRGNEQFF. The reference TRBV19 and TRBJ2-1 proteins fill in what lies around the CDR3, so the full variable domain reads DGGITQSPKYLFRKEGQNVTLSCEQNLNHDAMYWYRQDPGQGLRLIYYSQIVNDFQKGDIAEGYSVSREKKESFPLTVTSAQKNPTAFYLCASSMVRGNEQFFGPGTRLTVL.